This T cell receptor beta chain comes out of a study of PD-1 blockade in classical Hodgkin lymphoma. About this clone itself: Its antigen is unidentified.

Each patient experienced a relapse that followed autologous stem cell transplantation, and brentuximab vedotin exposure varied. Patients had relapsed/refractory classical Hodgkin lymphoma with complete response, partial response or progressive disease as best response. Whole-study findings and limits: Complete responders matched newly diagnosed patients in baseline diversity.

V was clipped by 3 bases and J by 6 bases; unmatched bases: 1. The CDR3 sequence is 14 residues long. CDR1 and CDR2 from the germline V gene are SNHLY and FYNNEI. The table came from immunoSEQ multiplex PCR; TCRdb's copy has only in-frame clones and leaves some out. The data show approximately 36,000 clones, approximately 70% seen once. The source is a human donor with classical Hodgkin lymphoma. The rearrangement uses TRBV2 and TRBJ2-2, with 10 bases identical to TRBD2. Here the sequenced sample was peripheral blood mononuclear cells (PBMCs), taken before the second cycle of nivolumab. CDR3 region: CASSELAGAGELFF. The CDR3 DNA is TGTGCCAGCAGTGAGCTAGCGGGAGCCGGGGAGCTGTTTTTT.